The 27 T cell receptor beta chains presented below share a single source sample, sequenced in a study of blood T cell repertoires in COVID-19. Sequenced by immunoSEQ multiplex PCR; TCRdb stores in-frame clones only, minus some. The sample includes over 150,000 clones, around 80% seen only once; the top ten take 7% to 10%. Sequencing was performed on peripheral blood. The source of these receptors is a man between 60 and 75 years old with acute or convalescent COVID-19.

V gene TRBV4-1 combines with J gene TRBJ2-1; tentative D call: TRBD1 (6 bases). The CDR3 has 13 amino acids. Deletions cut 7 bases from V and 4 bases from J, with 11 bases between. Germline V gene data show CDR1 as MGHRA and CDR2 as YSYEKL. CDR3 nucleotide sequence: TGCGCCAGCATCGGACAGACGTACAATGAGCAGTTCTTC. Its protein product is CASIGQTYNEQFF.

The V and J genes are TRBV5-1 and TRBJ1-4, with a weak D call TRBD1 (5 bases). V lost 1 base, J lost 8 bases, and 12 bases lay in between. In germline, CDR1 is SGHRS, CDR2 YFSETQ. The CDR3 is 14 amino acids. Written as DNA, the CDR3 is TGCGCCAGCAGCTTGTGGGCAGGGAAGGAAAAACTGTTTTTT. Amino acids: CASSLWAGKEKLFF. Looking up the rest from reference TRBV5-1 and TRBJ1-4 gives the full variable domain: KAGVTQTPRYLIKTRGQQVTLSCSPISGHRSVSWYQQTPGQGLQFLFEYFSETQRNKGNFPGRFSGRQFSNSRSEMNVSTLELGDSALYLCASSLWAGKEKLFFGSGTQLSVL.

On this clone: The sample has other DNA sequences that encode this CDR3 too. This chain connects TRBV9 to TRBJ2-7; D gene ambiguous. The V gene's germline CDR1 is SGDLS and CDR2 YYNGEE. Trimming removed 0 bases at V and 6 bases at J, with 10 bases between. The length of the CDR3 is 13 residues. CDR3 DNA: TGTGCCAGCAGCGTAGGCGGCGGTAGCGAGCAGTACTTC. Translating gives CASSVGGGSEQYF.

Here the CDR3 reads CASRDSTGVLGAQYF. Here the CDR3 DNA reads TGTGCCAGCAGGGATTCGACGGGGGTCCTCGGGGCCCAGTACTTC. The rearrangement links TRBV7-6 to TRBJ2-5; tentatively, D is TRBD2 (6 bases). Trimming shortened V by 6 bases and J by 9 bases, and 23 bases separated the two germline ends. The CDR3 has 15 amino acids. Germline CDR1 is SGHVS and CDR2 is FNYEAQ.

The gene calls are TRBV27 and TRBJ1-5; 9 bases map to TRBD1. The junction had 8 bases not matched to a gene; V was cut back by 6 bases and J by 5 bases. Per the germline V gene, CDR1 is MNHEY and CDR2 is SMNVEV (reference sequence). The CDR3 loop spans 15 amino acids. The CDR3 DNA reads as TGTGCCAGCAGGAAACAGGGGGCAGGGGATCAGCCCCAGCATTTT. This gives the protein CASRKQGAGDQPQHF.

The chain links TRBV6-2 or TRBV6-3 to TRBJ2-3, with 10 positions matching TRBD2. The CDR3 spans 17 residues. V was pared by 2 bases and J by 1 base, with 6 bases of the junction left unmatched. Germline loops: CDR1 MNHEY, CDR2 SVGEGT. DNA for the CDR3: TGTGCCAGCAGTTACCGGATTACTAGCGGGGGCACAGATACGCAGTATTTT. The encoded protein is CASSYRITSGGTDTQYF.

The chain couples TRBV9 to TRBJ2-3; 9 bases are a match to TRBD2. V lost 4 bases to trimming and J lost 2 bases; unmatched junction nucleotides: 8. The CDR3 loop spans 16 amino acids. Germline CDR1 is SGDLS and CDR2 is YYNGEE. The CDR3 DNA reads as TGTGCCAGCAGCAGAGGACTAGCGATTATCACAGATACGCAGTATTTT. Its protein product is CASSRGLAIITDTQYF.

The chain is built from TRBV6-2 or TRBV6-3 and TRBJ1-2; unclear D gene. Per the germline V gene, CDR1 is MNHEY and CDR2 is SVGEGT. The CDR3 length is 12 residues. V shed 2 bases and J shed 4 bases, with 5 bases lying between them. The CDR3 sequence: CASSYGFYGYTF. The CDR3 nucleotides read TGTGCCAGCAGTTACGGCTTCTATGGCTACACCTTC.

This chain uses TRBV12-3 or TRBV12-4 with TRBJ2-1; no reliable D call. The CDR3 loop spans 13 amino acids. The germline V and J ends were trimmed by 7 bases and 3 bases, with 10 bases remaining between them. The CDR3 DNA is TGTGCCAGCATGATAAACAACTACAATGAGCAGTTCTTC. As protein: CASMINNYNEQFF.

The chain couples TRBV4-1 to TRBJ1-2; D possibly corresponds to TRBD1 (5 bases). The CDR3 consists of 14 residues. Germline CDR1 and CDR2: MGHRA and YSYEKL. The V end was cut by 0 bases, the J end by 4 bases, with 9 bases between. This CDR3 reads CASSQEKGPYGYTF. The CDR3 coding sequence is TGCGCCAGCAGCCAAGAAAAGGGGCCCTATGGCTACACCTTC.

The CDR3 region has the DNA TGTGCCAGCAGTTCGATGGACAGGGGTAACACCGGGGAGCTGTTTTTT. Translation: CASSSMDRGNTGELFF. The chain employs TRBV27 and TRBJ2-2, with 9 positions matching TRBD1. This CDR3 contains 16 residues. Looked up from germline, CDR1 is MNHEY and CDR2 is SMNVEV (reference sequence). J was trimmed by 2 bases and V by 4 bases; bases with no gene match: 5.

CDR3 in DNA: TGTGCCAGCAGAAGCGGATTCCAAGAGACCCAGTACTTC. It specifies CASRSGFQETQYF. The chain has TRBV2 and TRBJ2-5; D is possibly TRBD2 (5 bases). The germline V and J ends were trimmed by 6 bases and 1 base, with 9 bases remaining between them. CDR1 is SNHLY, CDR2 FYNNEI, per germline. The length of the CDR3 is 13 residues.

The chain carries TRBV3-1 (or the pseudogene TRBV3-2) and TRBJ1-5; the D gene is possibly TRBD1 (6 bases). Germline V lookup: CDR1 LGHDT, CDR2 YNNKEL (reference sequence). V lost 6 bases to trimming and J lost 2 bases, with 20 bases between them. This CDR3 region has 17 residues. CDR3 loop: CASSPSGGRVGNQPQHF. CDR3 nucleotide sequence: TGTGCCAGCAGTCCCTCGGGGGGGCGGGTAGGCAATCAGCCCCAGCATTTT.

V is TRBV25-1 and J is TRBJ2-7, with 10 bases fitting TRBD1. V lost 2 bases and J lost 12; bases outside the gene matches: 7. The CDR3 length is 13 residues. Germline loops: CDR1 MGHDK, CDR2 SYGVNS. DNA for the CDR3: TGTGCCAGCAGTGAAGGGGGACAGGGGTCCCCGTACTTC. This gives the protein CASSEGGQGSPYF.

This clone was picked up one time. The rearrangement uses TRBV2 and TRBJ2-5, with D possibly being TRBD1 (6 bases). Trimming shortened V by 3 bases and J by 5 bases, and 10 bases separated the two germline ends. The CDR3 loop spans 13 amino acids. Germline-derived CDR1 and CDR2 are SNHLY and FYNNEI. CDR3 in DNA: TGTGCCAGCAGTGATCAGGGGCCGGAGACCCAGTACTTC. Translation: CASSDQGPETQYF.

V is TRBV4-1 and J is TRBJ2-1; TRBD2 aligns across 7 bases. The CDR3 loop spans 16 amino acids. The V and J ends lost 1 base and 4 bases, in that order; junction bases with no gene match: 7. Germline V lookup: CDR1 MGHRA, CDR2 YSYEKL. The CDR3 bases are TGCGCCAGCAGCCAAGGGGTCCAGCGGGGTTACAATGAGCAGTTCTTC. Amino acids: CASSQGVQRGYNEQFF.

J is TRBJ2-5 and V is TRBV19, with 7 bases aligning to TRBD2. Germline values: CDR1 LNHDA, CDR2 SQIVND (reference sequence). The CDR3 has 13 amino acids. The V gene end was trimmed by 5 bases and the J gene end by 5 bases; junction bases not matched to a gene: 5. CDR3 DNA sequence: TGTGCCAGTAGTGGGACTACTCGGGAGACCCAGTACTTC. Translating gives CASSGTTRETQYF.

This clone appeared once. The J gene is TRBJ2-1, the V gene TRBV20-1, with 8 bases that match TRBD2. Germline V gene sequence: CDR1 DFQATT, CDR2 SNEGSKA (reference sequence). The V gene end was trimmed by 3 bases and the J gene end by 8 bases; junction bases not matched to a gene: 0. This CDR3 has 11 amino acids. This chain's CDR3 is CSARTSDEQFF. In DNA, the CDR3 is TGCAGTGCTAGGACTAGCGATGAGCAGTTCTTC.

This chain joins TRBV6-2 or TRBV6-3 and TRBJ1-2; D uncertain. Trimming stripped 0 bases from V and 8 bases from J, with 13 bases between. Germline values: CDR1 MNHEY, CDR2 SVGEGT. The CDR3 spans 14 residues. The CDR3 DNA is TGTGCCAGCAGTTACTCGAGAATGGTAGCGGGCTACACCTTC. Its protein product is CASSYSRMVAGYTF.

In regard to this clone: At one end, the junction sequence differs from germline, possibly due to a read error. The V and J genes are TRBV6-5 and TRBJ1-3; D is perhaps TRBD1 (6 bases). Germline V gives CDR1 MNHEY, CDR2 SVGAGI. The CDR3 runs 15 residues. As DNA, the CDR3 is TGTGCCAGCAGTGACTCAGGGGACTCTGGAAACACCATATATTTT. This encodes CASSDSGDSGNTIYF.

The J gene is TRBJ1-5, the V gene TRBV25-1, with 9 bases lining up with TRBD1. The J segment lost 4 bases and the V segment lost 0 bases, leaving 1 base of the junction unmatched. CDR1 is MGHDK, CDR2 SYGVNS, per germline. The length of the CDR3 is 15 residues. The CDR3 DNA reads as TGTGCCAGCAGTGAATATGGGACAGGGAATCAGCCCCAGCATTTT. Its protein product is CASSEYGTGNQPQHF.

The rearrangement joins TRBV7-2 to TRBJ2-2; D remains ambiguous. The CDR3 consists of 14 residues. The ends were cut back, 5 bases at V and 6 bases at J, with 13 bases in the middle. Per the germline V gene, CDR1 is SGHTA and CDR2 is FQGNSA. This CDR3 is CASSPQRTPGELFF. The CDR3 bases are TGTGCCAGCAGCCCCCAACGAACACCCGGGGAGCTGTTTTTT.

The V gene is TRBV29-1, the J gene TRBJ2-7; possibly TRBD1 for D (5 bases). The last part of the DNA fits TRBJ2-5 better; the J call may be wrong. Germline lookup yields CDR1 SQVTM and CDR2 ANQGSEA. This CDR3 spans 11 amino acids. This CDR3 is CSVGNRQTQYF. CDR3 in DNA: TGCAGCGTTGGCAACAGGCAGACCCAGTACTTC.

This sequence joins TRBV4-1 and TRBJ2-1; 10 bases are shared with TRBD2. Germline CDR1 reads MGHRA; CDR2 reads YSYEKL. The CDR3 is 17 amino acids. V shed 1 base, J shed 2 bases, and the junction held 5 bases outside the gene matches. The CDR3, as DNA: TGCGCCAGCAGCCAAGCCCAGCGGGGGGGACCCTACAATGAGCAGTTCTTC. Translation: CASSQAQRGGPYNEQFF.

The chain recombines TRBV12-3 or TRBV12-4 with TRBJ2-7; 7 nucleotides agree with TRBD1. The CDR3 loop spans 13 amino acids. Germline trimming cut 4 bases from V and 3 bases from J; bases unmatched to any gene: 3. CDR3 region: CASSYRDSYEQYF. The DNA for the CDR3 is TGTGCCAGCAGTTACCGGGACAGCTACGAGCAGTACTTC.

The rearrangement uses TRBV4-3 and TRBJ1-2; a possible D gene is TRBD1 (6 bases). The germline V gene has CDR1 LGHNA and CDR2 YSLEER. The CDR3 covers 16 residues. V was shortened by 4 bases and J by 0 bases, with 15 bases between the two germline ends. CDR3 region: CASSLRDAGANYGYTF. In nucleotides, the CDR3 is TGCGCCAGCAGCCTCAGGGATGCAGGGGCTAACTATGGCTACACCTTC.

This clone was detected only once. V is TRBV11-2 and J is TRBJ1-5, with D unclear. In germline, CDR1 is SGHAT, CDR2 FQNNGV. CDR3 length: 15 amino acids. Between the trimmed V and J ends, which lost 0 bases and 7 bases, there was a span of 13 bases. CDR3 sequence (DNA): TGTGCCAGCAGCTTAGATGCGGGATCAAGCCAGCCCCAGCATTTT. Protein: CASSLDAGSSQPQHF.